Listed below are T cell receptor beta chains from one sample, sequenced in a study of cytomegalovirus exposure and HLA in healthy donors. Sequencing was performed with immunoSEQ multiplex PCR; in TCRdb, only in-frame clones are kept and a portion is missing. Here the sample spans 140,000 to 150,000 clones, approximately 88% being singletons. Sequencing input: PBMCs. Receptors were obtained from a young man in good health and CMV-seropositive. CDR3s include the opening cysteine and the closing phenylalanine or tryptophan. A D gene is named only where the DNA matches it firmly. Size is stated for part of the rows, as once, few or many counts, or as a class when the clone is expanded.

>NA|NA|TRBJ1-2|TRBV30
CAWRNRDFFGYTF
TGTGCCTGGAGAAACCGGGACTTCTTTGGCTACACCTTC
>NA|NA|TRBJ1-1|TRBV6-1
CASSERRRDEAFF
TGTGCCAGCAGTGAAAGGAGGCGGGATGAAGCTTTCTTT
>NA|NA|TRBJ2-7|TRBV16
CASSQLVVTFSHEQYF
TGTGCCAGCAGCCAATTGGTCGTAACATTCTCCCACGAGCAGTACTTC
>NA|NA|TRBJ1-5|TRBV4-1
CASSLGQHGNQPQHF
TGCGCCAGCAGCCTCGGACAGCACGGCAATCAGCCCCAGCATTTT
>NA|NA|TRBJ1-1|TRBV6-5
CASRDRTEAFF
TGTGCCAGCAGGGACAGAACTGAAGCTTTCTTT
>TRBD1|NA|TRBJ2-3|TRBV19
CASDPGTGVRGTDTQYF
TGTGCCAGTGACCCCGGGACAGGGGTTAGGGGCACAGATACGCAGTATTTT
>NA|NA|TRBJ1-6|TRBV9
CASSGPGGSPLHF
TGTGCCAGCAGCGGCCCCGGAGGATCACCCCTCCACTTT
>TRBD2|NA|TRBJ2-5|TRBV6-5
CASTIAGAETQYF
TGTGCCAGCACCATAGCGGGTGCGGAGACCCAGTACTTC
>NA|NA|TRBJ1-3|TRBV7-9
CASSLAGVENTIYF
TGTGCCAGCAGCTTAGCAGGGGTGGAGAACACCATATATTTT
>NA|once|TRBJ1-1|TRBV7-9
CASSLAPTGSEAFF
TGTGCCAGCAGCTTAGCCCCGACAGGCTCTGAAGCTTTCTTT
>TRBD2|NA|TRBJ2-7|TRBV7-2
CASSFSGSPYEQYF
TGTGCCAGCAGCTTTAGCGGGAGTCCCTACGAGCAGTACTTC
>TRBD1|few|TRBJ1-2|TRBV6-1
CASSRTGNYGYTF
TGTGCCAGCAGTCGGACAGGGAACTATGGCTACACCTTC
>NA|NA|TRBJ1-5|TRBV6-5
CASSPRASNQPQHF
TGTGCCAGCAGTCCCCGAGCGAGCAATCAGCCCCAGCATTTT
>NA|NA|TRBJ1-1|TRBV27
CASSYTGSNTEAFF
TGTGCCAGCAGCTATACAGGGTCGAACACTGAAGCTTTCTTT
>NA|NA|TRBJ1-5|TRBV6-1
CASSEDGRYPQPQHF
TGTGCCAGCAGTGAAGACGGGAGGTACCCTCAGCCCCAGCATTTT
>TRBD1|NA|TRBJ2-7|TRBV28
CASSLGQGASYEQYF
TGTGCCAGCAGCCTAGGACAGGGAGCCTCCTACGAGCAGTACTTC
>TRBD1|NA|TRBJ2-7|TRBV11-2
CASSLGTGGLNSYEQYF
TGTGCCAGCAGCTTAGGGACAGGGGGCCTTAACTCCTACGAGCAGTACTTC
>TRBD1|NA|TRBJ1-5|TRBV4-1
CASSPGGGRGPQHF
TGCGCCAGCAGTCCAGGGGGCGGTCGGGGGCCCCAGCATTTT
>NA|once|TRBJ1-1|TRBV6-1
CASREEGAPNTEAFF
TGTGCCAGCAGAGAGGAGGGAGCCCCGAACACTGAAGCTTTCTTT
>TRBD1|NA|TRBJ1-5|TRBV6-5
CASSRTGGGRQPQHF
TGTGCCAGCAGCCGGACAGGGGGAGGTCGACAGCCCCAGCATTTT